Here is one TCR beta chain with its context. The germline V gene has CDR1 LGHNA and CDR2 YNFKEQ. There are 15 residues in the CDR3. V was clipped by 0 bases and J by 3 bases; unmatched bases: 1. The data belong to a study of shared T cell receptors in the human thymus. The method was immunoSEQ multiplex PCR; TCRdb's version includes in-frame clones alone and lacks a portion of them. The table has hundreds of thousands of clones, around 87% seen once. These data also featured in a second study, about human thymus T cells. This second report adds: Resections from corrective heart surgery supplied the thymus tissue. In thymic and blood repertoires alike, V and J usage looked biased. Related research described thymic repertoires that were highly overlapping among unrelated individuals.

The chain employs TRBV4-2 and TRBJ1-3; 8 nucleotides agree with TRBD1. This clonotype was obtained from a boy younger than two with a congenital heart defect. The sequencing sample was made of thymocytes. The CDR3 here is CASSQETGGGNTIYF. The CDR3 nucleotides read TGTGCCAGCAGCCAAGAAACAGGGGGTGGAAACACCATATATTTT.